This TCR beta chain was captured by sequencing in a study of blood T cell repertoires in COVID-19. Study in general: Nucleic acid was either cDNA or gDNA, and it came from T cells, B-cell-depleted T cells, or PBMCs.

In germline, CDR1 is MNHEY, CDR2 SMNVEV (reference sequence). V was pared by 6 bases and J by 3 bases, with 12 bases between. This CDR3 region has 14 residues. Sequencing was performed with immunoSEQ multiplex PCR; in TCRdb, only in-frame clones are kept and a portion is missing. The table lists some 73,000 clones, about 79% of them singletons. J is TRBJ1-5 and V is TRBV27, with a weak D call TRBD1 (6 bases). Sequences were obtained from peripheral blood. The origin of this receptor is a woman in her sixties with acute or convalescent COVID-19. CDR3 nucleotide sequence: TGTGCCAGCAGCCCCCGGGACATCAATCAGCCCCAGCATTTT. Its translation: CASSPRDINQPQHF.